This entry lists 6 T cell receptor beta chains sequenced from one sample in a study of vaccination and CD4 T cells after COVID-19. As for time point: late sampling 161 to 241 days after vaccination in three convalescent patients. Described treatment: roughly 10-day PBMC culture with coronavirus spike peptide pools or control peptides (ViraFEST assay). No antigen is known for these receptors. Scientists ran DNA taken from cultured CD4+ T cells through the Oncomine TCR Beta short-read assay for sequencing. TCRdb re-derived calls from the PCR reads in MiXCR, one entry per CDR3 protein. The repertoire holds around 19,000 distinct CDR3 sequences, with roughly 36% as singletons. This specimen was CD4+ T cells from blood, cultured in vitro, taken about 7 months after SARS-CoV-2 vaccination. The receptors were sampled from a human donor who had recovered from COVID-19.

V and J are TRBV2 and TRBJ1-1; a weak D match, TRBD1 (5 bases). The CDR3 is 13 amino acids. V shed 4 bases and J shed 5 bases, with 11 bases lying between them. Germline V CDR1 and CDR2: SNHLY, FYNNEI. The CDR3 sequence: CASSGFRVTEAFF. CDR3 sequence (DNA): TGTGCCAGCAGTGGTTTCAGGGTTACTGAAGCTTTCTTT.

The V and J genes are TRBV7-9 and TRBJ2-7; D may correspond to TRBD1 or TRBD2 (6 bases each). V was pared by 2 bases and J by 6 bases, with 17 bases between. The CDR3 consists of 15 residues. Per the germline V gene, CDR1 is SEHNR and CDR2 is FQNEAQ (reference sequence). CDR3 nucleotides: TGTGCCAGCAGCTTAAACTCCCGGGGGCTGATCGAGCAGTACTTC. It encodes CASSLNSRGLIEQYF.

This clonotype came up a few times. The rearrangement uses TRBV6-1 and TRBJ2-5, with D tentatively TRBD1 (5 bases). This CDR3 contains 15 residues. V lost 6 bases and J 4 bases, leaving 18 bases between the germline ends. Germline lookup yields CDR1 MNHNS and CDR2 SASEGT. The CDR3 region has the DNA TGTGCCAGCAGACCTTCGTTTAGGGGCGGAGAGACCCAGTACTTC. It specifies CASRPSFRGGETQYF.

This clonotype was observed a handful of times. The rearrangement links TRBV7-9 to TRBJ2-2; D ambiguous. Germline V lookup: CDR1 SEHNR, CDR2 FQNEAQ (reference sequence). The V and J ends lost 6 bases and 2 bases respectively, with 13 bases between them. CDR3 size: 15 residues. CDR3 loop: CASRDRVSNTGELFF. CDR3 in DNA: TGTGCCAGCAGAGACCGGGTCTCCAACACCGGGGAGCTGTTTTTT.

This clonotype turned up a few times. The CDR3 coding sequence is TGTGCCAGCAGTTACTCGATTGGGGCCAACGTCCTGACTTTC. Protein product: CASSYSIGANVLTF. J is TRBJ2-6 and V is TRBV6-5; no firm D call. Trimming took off 0 bases at V and 3 bases at J, with 3 bases between the two ends. CDR3 length equals 14 residues. Germline loops: CDR1 MNHEY, CDR2 SVGAGI.

CDR3 protein: CASSQVGQGSYNEQFF. The CDR3 region has the DNA TGTGCCAGCAGCCAAGTCGGACAGGGCTCCTACAATGAGCAGTTCTTC. This rearrangement joins TRBV4-2 to TRBJ2-1; 8 bases are a match to TRBD1. The germline gives CDR1 LGHNA, CDR2 YNFKEQ. Trimming at V came to 1 base and at J to 0 bases, leaving 2 bases not matched to a gene. CDR3 length equals 16 residues.